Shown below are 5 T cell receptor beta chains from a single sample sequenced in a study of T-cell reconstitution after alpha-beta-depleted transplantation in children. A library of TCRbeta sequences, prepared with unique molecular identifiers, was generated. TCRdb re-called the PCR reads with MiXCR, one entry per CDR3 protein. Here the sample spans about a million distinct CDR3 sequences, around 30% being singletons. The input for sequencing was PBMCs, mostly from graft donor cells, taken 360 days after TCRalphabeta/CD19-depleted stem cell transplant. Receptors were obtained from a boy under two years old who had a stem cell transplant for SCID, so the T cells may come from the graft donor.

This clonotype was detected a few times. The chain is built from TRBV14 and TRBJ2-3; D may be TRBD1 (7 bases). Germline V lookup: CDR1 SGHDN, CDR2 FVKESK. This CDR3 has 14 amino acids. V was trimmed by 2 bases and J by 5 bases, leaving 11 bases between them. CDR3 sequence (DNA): TGTGCCAGCAGCCAAAGACAGGGAGGAGATACGCAGTATTTT. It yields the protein CASSQRQGGDTQYF.

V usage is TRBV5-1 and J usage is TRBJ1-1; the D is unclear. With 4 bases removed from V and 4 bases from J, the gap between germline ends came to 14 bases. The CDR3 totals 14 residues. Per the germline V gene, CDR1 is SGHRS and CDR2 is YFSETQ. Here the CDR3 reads CASSPILGSTEAFF. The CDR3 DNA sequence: TGCGCCAGCAGCCCTATCCTCGGGTCCACTGAAGCTTTCTTT.

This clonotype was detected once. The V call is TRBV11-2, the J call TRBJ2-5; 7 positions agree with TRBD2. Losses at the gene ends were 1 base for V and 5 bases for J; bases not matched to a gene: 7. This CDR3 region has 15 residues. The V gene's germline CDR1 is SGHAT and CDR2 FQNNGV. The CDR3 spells CASSLGGGMTETQYF. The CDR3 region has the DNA TGTGCCAGCAGCTTAGGGGGGGGAATGACGGAGACCCAGTACTTC.

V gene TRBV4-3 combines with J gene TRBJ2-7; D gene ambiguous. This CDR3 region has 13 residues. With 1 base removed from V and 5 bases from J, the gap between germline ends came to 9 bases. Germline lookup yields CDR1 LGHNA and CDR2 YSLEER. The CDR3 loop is CASSQVLSHEQYF. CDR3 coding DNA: TGCGCCAGCAGCCAAGTCCTGTCCCACGAGCAGTACTTC.

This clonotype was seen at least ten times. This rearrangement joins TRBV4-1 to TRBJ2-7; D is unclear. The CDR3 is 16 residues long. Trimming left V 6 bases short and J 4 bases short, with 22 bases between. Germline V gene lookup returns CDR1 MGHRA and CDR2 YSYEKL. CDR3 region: CASRRTAAVGLYEQYF. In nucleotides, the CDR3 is TGCGCCAGCAGAAGGACGGCGGCAGTGGGCCTTTACGAGCAGTACTTC.